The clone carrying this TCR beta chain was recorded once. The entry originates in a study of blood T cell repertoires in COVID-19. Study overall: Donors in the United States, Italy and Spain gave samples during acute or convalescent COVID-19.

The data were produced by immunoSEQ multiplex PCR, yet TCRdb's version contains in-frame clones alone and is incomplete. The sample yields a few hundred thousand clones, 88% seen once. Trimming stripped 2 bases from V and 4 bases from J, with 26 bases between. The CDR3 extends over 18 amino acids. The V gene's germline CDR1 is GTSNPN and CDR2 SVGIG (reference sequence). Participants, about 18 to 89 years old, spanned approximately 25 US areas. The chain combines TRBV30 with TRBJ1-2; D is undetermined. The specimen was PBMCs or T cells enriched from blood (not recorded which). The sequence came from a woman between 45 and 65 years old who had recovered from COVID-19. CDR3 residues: CAWSPTPLDPPGSYGYTF. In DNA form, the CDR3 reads TGTGCCTGGAGTCCGACCCCCTTGGATCCTCCGGGGAGCTATGGCTACACCTTC. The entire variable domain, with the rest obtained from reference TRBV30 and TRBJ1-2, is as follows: SQTIHQWPATLVQPVGSPLSLECTVEGTSNPNLYWYRQAAGRGLQLLFYSVGIGQISSEVPQNLSASRPQDRQFILSSKKLLLSDSGFYLCAWSPTPLDPPGSYGYTFGSGTRLTVV.